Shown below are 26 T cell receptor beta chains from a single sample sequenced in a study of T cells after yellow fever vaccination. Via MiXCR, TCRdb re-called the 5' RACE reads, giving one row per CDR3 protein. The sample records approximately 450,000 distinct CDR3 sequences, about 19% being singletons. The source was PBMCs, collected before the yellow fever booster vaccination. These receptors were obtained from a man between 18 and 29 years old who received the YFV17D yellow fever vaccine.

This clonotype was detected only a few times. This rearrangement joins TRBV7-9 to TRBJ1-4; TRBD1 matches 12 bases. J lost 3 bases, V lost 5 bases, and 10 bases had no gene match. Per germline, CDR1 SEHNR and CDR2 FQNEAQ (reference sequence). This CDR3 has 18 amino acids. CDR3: CASSLGTGGSEANEKLFF. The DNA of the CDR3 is TGTGCCAGCAGCCTCGGGACAGGGGGCTCAGAGGCTAATGAAAAACTGTTTTTT.

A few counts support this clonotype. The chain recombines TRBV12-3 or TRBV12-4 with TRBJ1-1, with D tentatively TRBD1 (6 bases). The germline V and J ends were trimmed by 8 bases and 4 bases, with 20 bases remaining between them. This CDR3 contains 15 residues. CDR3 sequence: CASSPRGFMGTEAFF. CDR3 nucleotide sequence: TGTGCCAGCTCCCCTAGGGGGTTTATGGGCACTGAAGCTTTCTTT.

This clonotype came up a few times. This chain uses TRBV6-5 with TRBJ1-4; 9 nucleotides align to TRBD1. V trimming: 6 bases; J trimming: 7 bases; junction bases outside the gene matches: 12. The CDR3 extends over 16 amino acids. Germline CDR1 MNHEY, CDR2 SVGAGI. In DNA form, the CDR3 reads TGTGCCAGCAGCTCCTATGGGGACAGGGAGCTTGAAAAACTGTTTTTT. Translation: CASSSYGDRELEKLFF.

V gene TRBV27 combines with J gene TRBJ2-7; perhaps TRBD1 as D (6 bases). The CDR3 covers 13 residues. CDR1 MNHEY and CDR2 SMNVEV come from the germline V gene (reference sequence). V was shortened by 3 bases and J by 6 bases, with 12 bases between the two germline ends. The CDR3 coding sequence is TGTGCCAGCAGTTTTCAACAGGGTGGCGAGCAGTACTTC. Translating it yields CASSFQQGGEQYF.

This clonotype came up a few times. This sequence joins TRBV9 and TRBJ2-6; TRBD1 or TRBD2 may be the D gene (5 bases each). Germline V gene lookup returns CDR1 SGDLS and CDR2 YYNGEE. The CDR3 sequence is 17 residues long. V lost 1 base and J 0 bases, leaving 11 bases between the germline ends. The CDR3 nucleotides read TGTGCCAGCAGCGTATCTGGGACCCTCTCTGGGGCCAACGTCCTGACTTTC. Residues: CASSVSGTLSGANVLTF. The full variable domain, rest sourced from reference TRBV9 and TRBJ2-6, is DSGVTQTPKHLITATGQRVTLRCSPRSGDLSVYWYQQSLDQGLQFLIQYYNGEERAKGNILERFSAQQFPDLHSELNLSSLELGDSALYFCASSVSGTLSGANVLTFGAGSRLTVL.

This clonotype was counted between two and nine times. CDR3 amino acids: CASSTPRGNIQYF. In nucleotides, the CDR3 is TGTGCCAGCAGTACTCCCAGGGGGAACATTCAGTACTTC. The rearrangement joins TRBV27 to TRBJ2-4, with 7 nucleotides matching TRBD1. V lost 5 bases, J lost 7 bases, and 5 bases stayed unmatched. The CDR3 length is 13 residues. Germline CDR1 is MNHEY and CDR2 is SMNVEV (reference sequence).

CDR3 sequence (DNA): TGTGCCAGCAGTATAGGGGCCGGGGGGCACTTAGAGACCCAGTACTTC. This gives the protein CASSIGAGGHLETQYF. This chain uses TRBV11-3 with TRBJ2-5, with D possibly being TRBD2 (7 bases). CDR3 size: 16 residues. Per germline, CDR1 SGHNT and CDR2 YENEEA. Trimming left V 6 bases short and J 4 bases short, with 21 bases between.

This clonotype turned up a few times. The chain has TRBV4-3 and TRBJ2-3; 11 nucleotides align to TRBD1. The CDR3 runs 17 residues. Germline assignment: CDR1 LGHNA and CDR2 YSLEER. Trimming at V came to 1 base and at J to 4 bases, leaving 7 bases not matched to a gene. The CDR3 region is CASSQGGPGQGADTQYF. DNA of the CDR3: TGCGCCAGCAGCCAAGGTGGGCCGGGACAGGGGGCAGATACGCAGTATTTT.

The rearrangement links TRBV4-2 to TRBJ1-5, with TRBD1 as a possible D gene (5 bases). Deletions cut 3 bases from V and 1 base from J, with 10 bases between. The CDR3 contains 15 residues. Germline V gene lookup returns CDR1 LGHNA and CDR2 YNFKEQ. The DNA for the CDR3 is TGTGCCAGCAGCCAGGGTCAGGGAAGCAATCAGCCCCAGCATTTT. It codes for CASSQGQGSNQPQHF.

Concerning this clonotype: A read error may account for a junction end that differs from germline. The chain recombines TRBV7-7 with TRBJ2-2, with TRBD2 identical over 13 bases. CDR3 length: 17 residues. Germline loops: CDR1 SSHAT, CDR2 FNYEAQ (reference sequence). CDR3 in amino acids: CASSQTSGGPLTGELFF. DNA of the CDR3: TGTGCTAGCAGCCAGACTAGCGGGGGGCCGTTAACCGGGGAGCTGTTTTTT.

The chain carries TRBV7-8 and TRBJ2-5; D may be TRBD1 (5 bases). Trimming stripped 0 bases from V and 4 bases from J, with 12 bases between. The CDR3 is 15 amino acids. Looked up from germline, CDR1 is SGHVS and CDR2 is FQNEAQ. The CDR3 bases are TGTGCCAGCAGCTTAGCAAGGGGAACGGTAGAGACCCAGTACTTC. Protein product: CASSLARGTVETQYF.

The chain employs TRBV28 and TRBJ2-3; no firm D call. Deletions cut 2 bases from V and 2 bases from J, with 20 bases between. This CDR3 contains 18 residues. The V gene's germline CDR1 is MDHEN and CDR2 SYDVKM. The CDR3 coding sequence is TGTGCCAGCAGTTTAAGGTCTGACGGTAGATCCATCACAGATACGCAGTATTTT. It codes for CASSLRSDGRSITDTQYF.

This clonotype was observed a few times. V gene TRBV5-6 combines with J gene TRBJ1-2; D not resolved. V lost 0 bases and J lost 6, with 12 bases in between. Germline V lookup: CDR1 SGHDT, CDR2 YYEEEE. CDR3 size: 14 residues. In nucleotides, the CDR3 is TGTGCCAGCAGCTTGGTTCTCTGGCCGGATGGCTACACCTTC. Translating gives CASSLVLWPDGYTF.

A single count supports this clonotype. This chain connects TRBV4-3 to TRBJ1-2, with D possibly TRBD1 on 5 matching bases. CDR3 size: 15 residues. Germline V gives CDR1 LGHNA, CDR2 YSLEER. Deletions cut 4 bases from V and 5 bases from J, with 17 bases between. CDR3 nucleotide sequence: TGCGCCAGCAGCCGAGGTCAGAGGGGCGCTTATGGCTACACCTTC. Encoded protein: CASSRGQRGAYGYTF.

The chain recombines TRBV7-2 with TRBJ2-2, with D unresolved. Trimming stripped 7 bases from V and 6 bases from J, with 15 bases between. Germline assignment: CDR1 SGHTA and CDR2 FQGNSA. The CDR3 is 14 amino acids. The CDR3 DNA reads TGTGCCAGCACCTTGAGATGGGTCTCCGGGGAGCTGTTTTTT. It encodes CASTLRWVSGELFF.

In DNA, the CDR3 is TGTGCCAGCAGTTACACAGGGGGCGGGCAGCCCCAGCATTTT. Protein sequence: CASSYTGGGQPQHF. V is TRBV6-5 and J is TRBJ1-5; 9 nucleotides line up with TRBD1. V dropped 2 bases and J dropped 7; count of bases not matched to a gene: 3. Germline V gives CDR1 MNHEY, CDR2 SVGAGI. The CDR3 has 14 residues.

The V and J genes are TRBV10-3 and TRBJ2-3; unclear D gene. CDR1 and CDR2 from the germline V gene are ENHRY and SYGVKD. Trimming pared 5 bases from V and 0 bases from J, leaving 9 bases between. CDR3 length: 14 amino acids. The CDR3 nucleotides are TGTGCCATCAGTCTAGAGGTGAGCACAGATACGCAGTATTTT. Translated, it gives CAISLEVSTDTQYF.

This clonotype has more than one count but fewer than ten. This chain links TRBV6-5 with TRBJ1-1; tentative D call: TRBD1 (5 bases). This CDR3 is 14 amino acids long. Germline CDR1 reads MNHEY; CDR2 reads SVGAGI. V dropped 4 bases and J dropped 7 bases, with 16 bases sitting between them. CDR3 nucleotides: TGTGCCAGCAGTTCATGGGGCGCAAAGAATGAAGCTTTCTTT. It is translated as CASSSWGAKNEAFF.

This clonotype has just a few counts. In DNA form, the CDR3 reads TGTGCCAGCAGTCTTAGCGGGGGCCTAACCTCCGCCCAGTTCAATGAGCAGTTCTTC. This translates into CASSLSGGLTSAQFNEQFF. The chain links TRBV12-3 or TRBV12-4 to TRBJ2-1; 9 bases match TRBD2. The CDR3 totals 19 residues. V was pared by 5 bases and J by 6 bases, with 20 bases of the junction left unmatched.

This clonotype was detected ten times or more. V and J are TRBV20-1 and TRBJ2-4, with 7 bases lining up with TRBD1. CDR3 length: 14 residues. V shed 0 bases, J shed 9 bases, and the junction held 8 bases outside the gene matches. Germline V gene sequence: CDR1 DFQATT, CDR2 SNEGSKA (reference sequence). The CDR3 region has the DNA TGCAGTGCTAGAGATATAGAGGGGGCTGGCATTCAGTACTTC. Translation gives CSARDIEGAGIQYF.

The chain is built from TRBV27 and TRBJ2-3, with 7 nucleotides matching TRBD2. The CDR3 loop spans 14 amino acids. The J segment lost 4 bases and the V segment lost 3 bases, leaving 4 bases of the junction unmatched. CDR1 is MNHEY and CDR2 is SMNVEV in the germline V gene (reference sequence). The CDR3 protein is CASSFWGRADTQYF. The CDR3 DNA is TGTGCCAGCAGTTTTTGGGGGAGGGCAGATACGCAGTATTTT.

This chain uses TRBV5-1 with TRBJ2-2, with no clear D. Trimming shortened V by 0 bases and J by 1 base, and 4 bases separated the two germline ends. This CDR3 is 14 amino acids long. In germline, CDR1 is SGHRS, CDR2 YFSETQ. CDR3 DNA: TGCGCCAGCAGCTTGGTTCAGAACACCGGGGAGCTGTTTTTT. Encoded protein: CASSLVQNTGELFF.

CDR3 sequence (DNA): TGTGCCAGCAGCTTAACGGCCTCCTATGGCTACACCTTC. Protein product: CASSLTASYGYTF. The chain employs TRBV7-2 and TRBJ1-2; D call uncertain. This CDR3 has 13 amino acids. The germline V gene has CDR1 SGHTA and CDR2 FQGNSA. V lost 2 bases and J 4 bases, leaving 8 bases between the germline ends.

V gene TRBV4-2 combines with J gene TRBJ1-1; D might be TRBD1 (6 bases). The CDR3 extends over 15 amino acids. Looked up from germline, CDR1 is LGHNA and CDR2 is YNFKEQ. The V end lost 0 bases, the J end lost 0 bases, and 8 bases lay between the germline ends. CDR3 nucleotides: TGTGCCAGCAGCCAAGAGGGGGCGTTGAACACTGAAGCTTTCTTT. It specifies CASSQEGALNTEAFF.

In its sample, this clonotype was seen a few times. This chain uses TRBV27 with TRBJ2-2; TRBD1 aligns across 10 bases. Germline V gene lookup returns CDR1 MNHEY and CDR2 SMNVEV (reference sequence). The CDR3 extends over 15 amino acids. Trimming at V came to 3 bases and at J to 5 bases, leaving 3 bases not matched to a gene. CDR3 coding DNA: TGTGCCAGCAGTTTTTCGGGACAGGGGACCGGGGAGCTGTTTTTT. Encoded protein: CASSFSGQGTGELFF.

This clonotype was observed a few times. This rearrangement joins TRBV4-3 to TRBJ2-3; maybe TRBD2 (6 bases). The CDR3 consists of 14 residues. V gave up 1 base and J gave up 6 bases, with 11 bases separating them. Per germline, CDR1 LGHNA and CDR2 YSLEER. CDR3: CASSQVSGGDTQYF. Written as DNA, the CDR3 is TGCGCCAGCAGCCAAGTATCAGGAGGGGATACGCAGTATTTT.